A selection of T cell receptor beta chains follows, all from one sample in a study of cytomegalovirus exposure and HLA in healthy donors. Measured with immunoSEQ multiplex PCR; TCRdb has only the in-frame clones, and not every one. The repertoire includes about 140,000 clones, roughly four fifths of them detected once, and 3% to 3.5% sits in the top ten. Sequencing was done on a sample of PBMCs. Receptors originate from a man younger than 35 in good health and CMV-seropositive. Both conserved end residues are part of each CDR3. The D gene is left open where the match is weak. Clone size is shown for a subset of rows, as once, few, many or a class of expanded clone.

j_call	clone_size	d_call	v_call	cdr3_aa	cdr3_nt
TRBJ2-4	NA	NA	TRBV5-1	CASSAETLAKNIQYF	TGCGCCAGCAGCGCAGAGACACTAGCCAAAAACATTCAGTACTTC
TRBJ2-7	NA	TRBD2	TRBV5-4	CASSTGLKTYEQYF	TGTGCCAGCAGCACGGGACTAAAGACCTACGAGCAGTACTTC
TRBJ1-1	NA	TRBD1	TRBV19	CASSKRQGARDTEAFF	TGTGCCAGTAGTAAACGACAGGGGGCGCGGGACACTGAAGCTTTCTTT
TRBJ2-7	NA	TRBD1	TRBV6-4	CASSDSRRTGKSEGEQYF	TGTGCCAGCAGTGACTCGCGGCGGACAGGGAAGTCCGAGGGGGAGCAGTACTTC
TRBJ2-2	NA	NA	TRBV4-1	CASSQDGTGRTGELFF	TGCGCCAGCAGCCAAGATGGTACGGGGAGGACCGGGGAGCTGTTTTTT
TRBJ2-7	NA	NA	TRBV5-6	CASSLVGWQGIYEQYF	TGTGCCAGCAGCTTGGTAGGGTGGCAGGGAATATACGAGCAGTACTTC
TRBJ1-5	NA	TRBD1	TRBV29-1	CSARTGRNQPQHF	TGCAGCGCTCGGACAGGACGCAATCAGCCCCAGCATTTT
TRBJ2-1	NA	TRBD2	TRBV19	CASSGGTSGGNEQFF	TGTGCCAGTAGTGGGGGTACTAGCGGGGGGAATGAGCAGTTCTTC
TRBJ1-2	NA	TRBD1	TRBV28	CASSRQGAIMYGYTF	TGTGCCAGCAGCCGACAGGGAGCGATCATGTATGGCTACACCTTC
TRBJ2-3	NA	NA	TRBV5-6	CASSSTNFTDTQYF	TGTGCCAGCAGCTCGACTAATTTCACAGATACGCAGTATTTT
TRBJ1-3	NA	NA	TRBV6-5	CASSSLYASSGNTIYF	TGTGCCAGCAGTTCCCTTTACGCGAGCTCTGGAAACACCATATATTTT
TRBJ2-3	few	NA	TRBV6-5	CASRAGSSTDTQYF	TGTGCCAGCAGGGCGGGATCCAGCACAGATACGCAGTATTTT
TRBJ2-3	NA	TRBD2	TRBV6-1	CASTLAGGRDTQYF	TGTGCCAGCACTCTAGCGGGAGGCCGGGATACGCAGTATTTT
TRBJ1-2	NA	NA	TRBV4-2	CASSLSDRDLYGYTF	TGTGCCAGCAGCCTGTCTGACCGGGACTTGTATGGCTACACCTTC
TRBJ1-5	few	TRBD1	TRBV10-3	CAITDRVDQPQHF	TGTGCCATCACTGACAGGGTCGACCAGCCCCAGCATTTT
TRBJ1-4	NA	TRBD1	TRBV7-9	CASSPDRGGNEKLFF	TGTGCCAGCAGCCCCGACAGGGGTGGTAATGAAAAACTGTTTTTT
TRBJ1-5	NA	NA	TRBV14	CASSQSFGQPQHF	TGTGCCAGCAGCCAATCCTTCGGTCAGCCCCAGCATTTT
TRBJ2-6	NA	NA	TRBV13	CASSLAGSGANVLTF	TGTGCCAGCAGCTTAGCGGGGTCTGGGGCCAACGTCCTGACTTTC
TRBJ1-2	NA	NA	TRBV5-8	CASSFKGSYGYTF	TGTGCCAGCAGCTTTAAAGGGAGCTATGGCTACACCTTC
TRBJ2-7	NA	TRBD2	TRBV5-1	CASSPGLAGDGGEQYF	TGCGCCAGCAGCCCGGGACTAGCGGGAGATGGGGGAGAGCAGTACTTC
TRBJ2-2	NA	NA	TRBV6-4	CASSEGAGGELFF	TGTGCCAGCAGTGAGGGGGCAGGCGGGGAGCTGTTTTTT
TRBJ1-5	once	NA	TRBV19	CASRGGNQPQHF	TGTGCCAGTAGAGGAGGCAATCAGCCCCAGCATTTT
TRBJ1-5	NA	NA	TRBV28	CASSLASYGNQPQHF	TGTGCCAGCAGTTTAGCATCCTACGGCAATCAGCCCCAGCATTTT
TRBJ1-5	few	TRBD1	TRBV28	CASRRQGATQPQHF	TGTGCCAGCAGGAGACAGGGGGCTACTCAGCCCCAGCATTTT
TRBJ2-3	NA	NA	TRBV28	CATAGSTDTQYF	TGTGCCACGGCGGGATCGACAGATACGCAGTATTTT
TRBJ1-4	NA	TRBD1	TRBV7-8	CASSTGVGNEKLFF	TGTGCCAGCAGCACAGGGGTGGGTAATGAAAAACTGTTTTTT
TRBJ2-7	once	NA	TRBV11-2	CASKRVNTYEQYF	TGTGCCAGCAAGCGGGTTAACACCTACGAGCAGTACTTC
TRBJ1-5	NA	NA	TRBV6-5	CASSSRWGDLDQPQHF	TGTGCCAGCAGTTCTCGATGGGGAGATTTAGATCAGCCCCAGCATTTT
TRBJ1-1	NA	TRBD1	TRBV19	CASSEAGGVTEAFF	TGTGCCAGTAGTGAAGCAGGGGGCGTCACTGAAGCTTTCTTT
TRBJ2-2	NA	TRBD2	TRBV5-1	CASRQGLAANTGELFF	TGCGCCAGCAGACAAGGACTAGCGGCGAACACCGGGGAGCTGTTTTTT
TRBJ1-2	once	NA	TRBV28	CASSLEGSYGYTF	TGTGCCAGCAGCCTAGAGGGTAGCTATGGCTACACCTTC
TRBJ2-7	NA	TRBD1	TRBV4-1	CASSQEVTGGAYEQYF	TGCGCCAGCAGCCAAGAGGTGACAGGGGGCGCCTACGAGCAGTACTTC
TRBJ2-2	NA	NA	TRBV29-1	CSVRTSAGELFF	TGCAGCGTTCGTACGAGTGCTGGGGAGCTGTTTTTT
TRBJ2-7	NA	NA	TRBV27	CASSLTELYEQYF	TGTGCCAGCAGTTTGACTGAGCTCTACGAGCAGTACTTC
TRBJ2-3	NA	NA	TRBV27	CASSLAGWTDTQYF	TGTGCCAGCAGTTTAGCGGGATGGACAGATACGCAGTATTTT
TRBJ1-2	NA	NA	TRBV5-5	CASSFSVPNYGYTF	TGTGCCAGCAGCTTTAGTGTTCCTAACTATGGCTACACCTTC
TRBJ2-7	NA	NA	TRBV5-1	CASSLRRAGRDEQYF	TGCGCCAGCAGCTTGAGGCGGGCAGGTCGGGACGAGCAGTACTTC
TRBJ1-5	few	NA	TRBV28	CASSRQVKGPQHF	TGTGCCAGCAGCCGACAGGTAAAGGGGCCCCAGCATTTT
TRBJ2-1	once	TRBD1	TRBV7-3	CASSLTRDSSYNEQFF	TGTGCCAGCAGCTTAACCAGGGACAGCTCCTACAATGAGCAGTTCTTC
TRBJ2-7	NA	NA	TRBV30	CASAGGNEQYF	TGTGCCTCCGCAGGGGGGAACGAGCAGTACTTC
TRBJ2-3	NA	NA	TRBV6-5	CASMSWPDTQYF	TGTGCCAGCATGTCGTGGCCAGATACGCAGTATTTT